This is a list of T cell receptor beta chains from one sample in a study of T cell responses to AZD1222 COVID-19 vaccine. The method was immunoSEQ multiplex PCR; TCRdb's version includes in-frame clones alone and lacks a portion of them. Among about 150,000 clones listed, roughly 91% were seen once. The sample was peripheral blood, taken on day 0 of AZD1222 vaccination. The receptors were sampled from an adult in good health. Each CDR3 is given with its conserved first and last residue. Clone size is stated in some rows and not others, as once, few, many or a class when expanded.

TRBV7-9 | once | CASSPGGGQIYNEQFF
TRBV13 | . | CASRRTSGGPSTDTQYF
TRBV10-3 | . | CAISSGTSGSTDTQYF
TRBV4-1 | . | CASSQDVQTENEQFF
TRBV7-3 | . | CASSLTGPHNEQFF
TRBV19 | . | CASRADRSDQPQHF
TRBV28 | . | CAIQGSNQPQHF
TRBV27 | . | CASSPLGSNQPQHF
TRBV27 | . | CASRFQGLGYEQYF
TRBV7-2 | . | CASSPRTGNTDTQYF
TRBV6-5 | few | CASSLVPSTDHEQYF
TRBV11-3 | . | CASSLRRAEQFF
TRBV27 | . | CASSPDRGLDIGGYTF
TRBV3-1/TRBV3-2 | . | CASSHRVGSYNEQFF
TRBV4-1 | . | CASSQEPGYNEQFF
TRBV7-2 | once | CASSLAGRRSYEQYF
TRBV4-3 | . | CASSTGTGTNEKLFF